These T cell receptor beta chains were read from a single sample in a study of T cell responses to AZD1222 COVID-19 vaccine. Only in-frame clones appear in the TCRdb table, and some are missing; sequencing was by immunoSEQ multiplex PCR. The sample lists around 130,000 clones; 80% to 95% were seen once. Sequenced here: peripheral blood, sampled 28 days after the second dose of the MenACWY control vaccine. These receptors were obtained from an adult who received the MenACWY meningococcal vaccine as a control. Each CDR3 is given without its conserved first and last residue.

TRBV9,ASSEGDSSYNSPLH
TRBV11-2,ASSLTSGSTDTQY
TRBV7-9,ASSLRTGRSSGNTIY
TRBV19,ASSIEPSQGGYTGELF
TRBV19,ASSMNTEAF
TRBV23-1,ASSPHVSDRDSSKTGELF
TRBV7-2,ASSLAKTNEKLF
TRBV28,ASSLTSPDEQF
TRBV29-1,SVSRSNTEAF
TRBV5-6,ASSLLGGYDSTDTQY
TRBV28,ASSPGAYQPQH
TRBV19,ASRRAGVQETQY
TRBV24-1,ATSAPRGGQETQY
TRBV18,ASSQMTGTNEKLF
TRBV28,AGGHLNTGELF
TRBV30,AWSLDYGPNEKLF
TRBV10-3,AITQGLGLSFEAF
TRBV14,ASSQVPQTSWGTDTQY
TRBV19,ASSIDPRQGFNYGYT
TRBV5-1,ASRPGQGAAYGYT
TRBV7-2,ASSLTLVAKNIQY
TRBV7-9,ASSLAGGQETQY
TRBV2,ASSELGPTMSNEQF
TRBV11-2,ASSLEVFSYEQY
TRBV19,ASSFDPDRYNSPLH
TRBV29-1,SVKAGGPDTQY
TRBV3-1/TRBV3-2,ASSPRLAGVSYEQY
TRBV15,ATSRGNRDRGNGYT
TRBV4-3,ASSQDTGGPDTQY
TRBV12-3/TRBV12-4,ASNPGTDTQY
TRBV28,ASSFGGKLNTEAF
TRBV3-1/TRBV3-2,ASSRQNTGELF
TRBV6-1,ASSEGGVIGQPQH
TRBV19,ATTPGGGALH
TRBV5-6,ASSPDTGGNSPLH
TRBV3-1/TRBV3-2,ASSQRTSGSGTQY
TRBV19,ASSYGTLYNEQF
TRBV6-4,ASSGEAGLNEQF
TRBV18,ASSPGLAYNEQF
TRBV5-4,ASSLRQGIVAAEAF
TRBV27,ASSSDRAGYGYT
TRBV30,AWSVGHNQPQH
TRBV19,ASSIPGTANYGYT
TRBV5-1,ASSLADRSGGAETQY